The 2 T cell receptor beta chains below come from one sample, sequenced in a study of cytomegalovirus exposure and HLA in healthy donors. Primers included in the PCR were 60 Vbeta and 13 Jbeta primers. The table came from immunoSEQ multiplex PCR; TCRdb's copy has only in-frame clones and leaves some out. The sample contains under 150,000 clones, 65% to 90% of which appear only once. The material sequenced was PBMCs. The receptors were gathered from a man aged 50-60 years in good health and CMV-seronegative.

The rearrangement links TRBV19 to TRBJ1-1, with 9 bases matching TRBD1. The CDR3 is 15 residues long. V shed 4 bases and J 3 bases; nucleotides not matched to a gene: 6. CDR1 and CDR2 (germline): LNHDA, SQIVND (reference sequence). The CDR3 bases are TGTGCCAGTAGTAGGGACAGGGATCGCGACACTGAAGCTTTCTTT. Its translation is CASSRDRDRDTEAFF. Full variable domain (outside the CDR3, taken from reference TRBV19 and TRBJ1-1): DGGITQSPKYLFRKEGQNVTLSCEQNLNHDAMYWYRQDPGQGLRLIYYSQIVNDFQKGDIAEGYSVSREKKESFPLTVTSAQKNPTAFYLCASSRDRDRDTEAFFGQGTRLTVV.

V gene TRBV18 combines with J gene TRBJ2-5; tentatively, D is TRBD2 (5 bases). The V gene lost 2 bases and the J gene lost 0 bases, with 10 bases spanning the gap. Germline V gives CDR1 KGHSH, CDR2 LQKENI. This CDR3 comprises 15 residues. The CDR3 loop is CASSPLDWYQETQYF. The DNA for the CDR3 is TGTGCCAGCTCACCATTGGACTGGTACCAAGAGACCCAGTACTTC.